What follows describes a single T cell receptor beta chain. Its antigen is still unknown. This record comes from a study of glioma-infiltrating T cells. Turning to the study itself: Glioblastomas were WHO grade IV, sampled at first diagnosis; low-grade were grade II. Presurgical dexamethasone in glioma patients lasted six or fewer days.

General study points: Above-expected tissue-blood divergence occurred in all gliomas, most in low-grade ones. Signature shared blood CDR3 motifs were enriched in low-divergence and depleted in high-divergence patients.

Trimming shortened V by 5 bases and J by 1 base, and 17 bases separated the two germline ends. Germline CDR1 is SGHTA and CDR2 is FQGNSA. CDR3 length equals 16 residues. TCR alpha and beta CDR3 regions were amplified from RNA using iRepertoire nested multiplex PCR. A single record per CDR3 protein comes from TCRdb applying MiXCR to the multiplex PCR reads. The sample lists 300,000 to 450,000 distinct CDR3 sequences, more than 35% occurring once. Sequenced input: glioma tissue, nonneoplastic brain tissue, or PBMCs (not recorded which). This rearrangement joins TRBV7-2 to TRBJ1-2, with a weak D call TRBD1 (5 bases). The receptor comes from a human donor with low-grade glioma or glioblastoma, undergoing nonglioma brain surgery, or in good health (not recorded which). For the CDR3, the DNA is TGTGCCAGCAGCCGCCGGGCGGGGGGTGGTAACTATGGCTACACCTTC. This sequence encodes CASSRRAGGGNYGYTF. Complete variable domain (other parts from reference TRBV7-2 and TRBJ1-2): GAGVSQSPSNKVTEKGKDVELRCDPISGHTALYWYRQSLGQGLEFLIYFQGNSAPDKSGLPSDRFSAERTGGSVSTLTIQRTQQEDSAVYLCASSRRAGGGNYGYTFGSGTRLTVV.